The clone carrying this TCR beta chain has at least ten counts. This entry belongs to a study of blood T cells in healthy people across ages. The use of a sample-barcoded 5' primer and a J-beta primer mix characterized a second PCR of 7 to 11 cycles. TCRdb re-analysed the 5' RACE reads in MiXCR, keeping a single row per CDR3 protein. The sample has about 560,000 distinct CDR3 sequences; roughly a quarter are singletons. Germline V gene lookup returns CDR1 SGHTA and CDR2 FQGNSA. The length of the CDR3 is 11 residues. V dropped 1 base and J dropped 8 bases, with 3 bases sitting between them. The same specimen was also included in a second study, on T cells of mothers and their children.

This chain uses TRBV7-2 with TRBJ2-1; no clear D gene. This receptor was identified in a boy younger than 10 in good health. Sequenced sample: blood. CDR3 loop: CASSLGHEQFF. In DNA form, the CDR3 reads TGTGCCAGCAGCTTAGGCCATGAGCAGTTCTTC.